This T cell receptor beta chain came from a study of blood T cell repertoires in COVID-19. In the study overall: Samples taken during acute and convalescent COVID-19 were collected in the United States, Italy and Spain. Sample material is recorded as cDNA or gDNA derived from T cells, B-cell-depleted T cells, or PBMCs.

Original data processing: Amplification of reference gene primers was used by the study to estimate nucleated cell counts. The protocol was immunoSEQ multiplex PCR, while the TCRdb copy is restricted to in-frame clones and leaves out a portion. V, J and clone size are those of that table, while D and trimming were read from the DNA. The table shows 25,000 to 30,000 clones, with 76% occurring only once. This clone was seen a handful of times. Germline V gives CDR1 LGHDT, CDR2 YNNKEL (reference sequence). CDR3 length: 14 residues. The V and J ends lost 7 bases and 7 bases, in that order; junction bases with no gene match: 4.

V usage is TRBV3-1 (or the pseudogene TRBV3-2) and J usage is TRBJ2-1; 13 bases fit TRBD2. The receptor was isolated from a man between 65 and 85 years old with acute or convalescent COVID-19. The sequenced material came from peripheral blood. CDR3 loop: CASKRTSGRNEQFF. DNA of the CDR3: TGTGCCAGCAAACGGACTAGCGGGAGAAATGAGCAGTTCTTC.